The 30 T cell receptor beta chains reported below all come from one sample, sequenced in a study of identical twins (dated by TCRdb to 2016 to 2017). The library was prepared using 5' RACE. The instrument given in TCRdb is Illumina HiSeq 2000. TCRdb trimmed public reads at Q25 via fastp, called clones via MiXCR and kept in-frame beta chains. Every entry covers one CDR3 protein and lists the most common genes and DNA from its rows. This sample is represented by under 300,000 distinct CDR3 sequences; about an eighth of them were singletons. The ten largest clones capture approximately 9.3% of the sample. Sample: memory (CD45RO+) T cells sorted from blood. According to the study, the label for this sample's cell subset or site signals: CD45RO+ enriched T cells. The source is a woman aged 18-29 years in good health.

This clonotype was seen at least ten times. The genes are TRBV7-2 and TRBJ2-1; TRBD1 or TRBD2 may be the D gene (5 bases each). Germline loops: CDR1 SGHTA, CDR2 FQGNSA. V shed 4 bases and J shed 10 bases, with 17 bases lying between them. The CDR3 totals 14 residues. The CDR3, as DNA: TGTGCCAGCAGCTCCATCTGGGGGAATTTCGAGCAGTTCTTC. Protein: CASSSIWGNFEQFF. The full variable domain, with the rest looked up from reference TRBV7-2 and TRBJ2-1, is GAGVSQSPSNKVTEKGKDVELRCDPISGHTALYWYRQSLGQGLEFLIYFQGNSAPDKSGLPSDRFSAERTGGSVSTLTIQRTQQEDSAVYLCASSSIWGNFEQFFGPGTRLTVL.

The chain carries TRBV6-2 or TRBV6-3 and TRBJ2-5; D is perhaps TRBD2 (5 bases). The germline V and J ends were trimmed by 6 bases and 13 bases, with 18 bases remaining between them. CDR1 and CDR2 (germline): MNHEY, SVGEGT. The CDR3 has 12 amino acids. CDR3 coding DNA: TGTGCCAGCAGCTCCCCGGACTCCCTTCCGTACTTC. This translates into CASSSPDSLPYF.

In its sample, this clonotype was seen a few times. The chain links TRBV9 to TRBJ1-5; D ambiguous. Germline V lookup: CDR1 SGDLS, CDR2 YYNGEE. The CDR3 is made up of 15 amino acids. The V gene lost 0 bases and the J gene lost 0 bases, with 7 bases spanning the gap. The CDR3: CASSVEGFSNQPQHF. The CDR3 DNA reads TGTGCCAGCAGCGTAGAAGGGTTTAGCAATCAGCCCCAGCATTTT. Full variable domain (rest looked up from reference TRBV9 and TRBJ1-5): DSGVTQTPKHLITATGQRVTLRCSPRSGDLSVYWYQQSLDQGLQFLIQYYNGEERAKGNILERFSAQQFPDLHSELNLSSLELGDSALYFCASSVEGFSNQPQHFGDGTRLSIL.

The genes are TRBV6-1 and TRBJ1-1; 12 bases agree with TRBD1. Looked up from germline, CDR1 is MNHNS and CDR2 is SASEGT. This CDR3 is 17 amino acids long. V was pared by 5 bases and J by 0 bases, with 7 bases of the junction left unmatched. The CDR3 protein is CASSPGTGGLMNTEAFF. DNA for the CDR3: TGTGCCAGCAGTCCCGGGACAGGGGGCCTCATGAACACTGAAGCTTTCTTT.

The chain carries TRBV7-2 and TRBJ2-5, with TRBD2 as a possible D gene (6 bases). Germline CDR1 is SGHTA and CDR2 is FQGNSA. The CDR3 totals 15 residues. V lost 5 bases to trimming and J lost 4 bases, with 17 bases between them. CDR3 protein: CASSPSWEDAETQYF. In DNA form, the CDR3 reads TGTGCCAGCAGCCCGAGTTGGGAGGATGCAGAGACCCAGTACTTC.

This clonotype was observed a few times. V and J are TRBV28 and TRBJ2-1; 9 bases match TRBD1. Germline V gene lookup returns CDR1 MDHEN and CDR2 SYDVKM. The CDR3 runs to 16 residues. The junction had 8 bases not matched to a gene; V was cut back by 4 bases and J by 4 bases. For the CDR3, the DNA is TGTGCCAGCAGTTCACAGGGGGCTCTGGGGTACAATGAGCAGTTCTTC. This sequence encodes CASSSQGALGYNEQFF. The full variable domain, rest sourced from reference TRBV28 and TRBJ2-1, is DVKVTQSSRYLVKRTGEKVFLECVQDMDHENMFWYRQDPGLGLRLIYFSYDVKMKEKGDIPEGYSVSREKKERFSLILESASTNQTSMYLCASSSQGALGYNEQFFGPGTRLTVL.

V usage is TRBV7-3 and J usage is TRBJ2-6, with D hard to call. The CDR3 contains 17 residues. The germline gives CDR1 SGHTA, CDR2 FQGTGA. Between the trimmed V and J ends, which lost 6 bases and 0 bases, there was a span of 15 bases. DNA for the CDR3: TGTGCCAGCAGTCTACACCCCCCGGGCTCTGGGGCCAACGTCCTGACTTTC. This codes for CASSLHPPGSGANVLTF.

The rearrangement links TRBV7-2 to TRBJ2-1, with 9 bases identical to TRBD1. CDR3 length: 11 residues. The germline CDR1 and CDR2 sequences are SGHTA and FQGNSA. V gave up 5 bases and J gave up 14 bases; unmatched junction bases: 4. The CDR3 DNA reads TGTGCCAGCAGCAACCGGGACAGGGAGTTCTTC. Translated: CASSNRDREFF.

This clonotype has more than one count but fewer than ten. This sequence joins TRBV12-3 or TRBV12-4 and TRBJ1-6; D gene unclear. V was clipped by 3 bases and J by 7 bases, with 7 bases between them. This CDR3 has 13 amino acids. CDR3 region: CASSFSGNSPLHF. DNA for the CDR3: TGTGCCAGCAGTTTCTCGGGGAATTCACCCCTCCACTTT.

CDR3 sequence reads: CASSPAKNSPLHF. In DNA form, the CDR3 reads TGTGCCAGCAGCCCCGCCAAAAATTCACCCCTCCACTTT. This chain joins TRBV7-2 and TRBJ1-6, with no clear D. Germline V gene lookup returns CDR1 SGHTA and CDR2 FQGNSA. The germline V and J ends were trimmed by 5 bases and 7 bases, with 9 bases remaining between them. CDR3 length: 13 residues.

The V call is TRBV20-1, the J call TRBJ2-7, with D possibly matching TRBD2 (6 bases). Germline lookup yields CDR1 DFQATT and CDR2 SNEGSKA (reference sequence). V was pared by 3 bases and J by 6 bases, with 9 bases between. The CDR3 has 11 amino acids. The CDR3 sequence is CSASPGSEQYF. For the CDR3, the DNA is TGCAGTGCTAGTCCCGGGAGCGAGCAGTACTTC.

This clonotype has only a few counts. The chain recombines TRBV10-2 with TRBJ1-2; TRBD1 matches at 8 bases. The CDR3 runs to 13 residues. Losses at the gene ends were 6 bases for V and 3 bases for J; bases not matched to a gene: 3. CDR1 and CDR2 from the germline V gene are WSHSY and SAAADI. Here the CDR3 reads CASRSGQDYGYTF. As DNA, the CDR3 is TGCGCCAGCAGATCGGGACAGGACTATGGCTACACCTTC.

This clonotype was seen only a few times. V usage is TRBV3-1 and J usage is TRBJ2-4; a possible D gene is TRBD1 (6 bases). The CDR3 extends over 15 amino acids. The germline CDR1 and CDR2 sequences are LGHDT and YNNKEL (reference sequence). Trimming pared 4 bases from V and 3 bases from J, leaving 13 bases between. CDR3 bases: TGTGCCAGCAGCCCCACAGGGTCAGGCAAAAACATTCAGTACTTC. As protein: CASSPTGSGKNIQYF. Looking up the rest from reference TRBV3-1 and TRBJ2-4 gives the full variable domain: DTAVSQTPKYLVTQMGNDKSIKCEQNLGHDTMYWYKQDSKKFLKIMFSYNNKELIINETVPNRFSPKSPDKAHLNLHINSLELGDSAVYFCASSPTGSGKNIQYFGAGTRLSVL.

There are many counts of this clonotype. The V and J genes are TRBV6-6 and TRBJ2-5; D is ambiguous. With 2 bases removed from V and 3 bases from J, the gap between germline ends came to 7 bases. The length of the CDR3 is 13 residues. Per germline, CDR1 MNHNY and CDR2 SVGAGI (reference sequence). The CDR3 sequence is CASSYGQKETQYF. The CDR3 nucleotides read TGTGCCAGCAGTTACGGGCAGAAAGAGACCCAGTACTTC.

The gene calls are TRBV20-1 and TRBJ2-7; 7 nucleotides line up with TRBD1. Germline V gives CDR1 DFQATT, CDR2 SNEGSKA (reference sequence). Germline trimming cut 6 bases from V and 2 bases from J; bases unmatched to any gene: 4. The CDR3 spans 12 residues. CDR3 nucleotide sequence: TGCAGTGCCGACAGGGACGCCTACGAGCAGTACTTC. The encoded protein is CSADRDAYEQYF.

CDR3 DNA: TGCGCCAGCAGCTTTCGGGGGGGCGAGGAGACCCAGTACTTC. Protein: CASSFRGGEETQYF. The chain carries TRBV5-1 and TRBJ2-5, with 8 nucleotides matching TRBD2. Germline-derived CDR1 and CDR2 are SGHRS and YFSETQ. This CDR3 contains 14 residues. After removal of 2 bases from V and 5 bases from J, the junction contained 5 bases not matched to a gene.

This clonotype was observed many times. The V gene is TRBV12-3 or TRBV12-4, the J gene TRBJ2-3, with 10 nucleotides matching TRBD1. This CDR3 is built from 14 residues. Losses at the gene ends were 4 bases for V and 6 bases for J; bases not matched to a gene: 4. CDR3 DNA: TGTGCCAGCAGTTGGACAGGGGGAGCTGATACGCAGTATTTT. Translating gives CASSWTGGADTQYF.

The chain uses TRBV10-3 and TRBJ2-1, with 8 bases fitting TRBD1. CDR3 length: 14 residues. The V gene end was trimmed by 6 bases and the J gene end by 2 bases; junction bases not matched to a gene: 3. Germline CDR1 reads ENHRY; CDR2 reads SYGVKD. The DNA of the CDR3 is TGTGCCATCAGGATGGACAGGGCCTACAATGAGCAGTTCTTC. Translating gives CAIRMDRAYNEQFF.

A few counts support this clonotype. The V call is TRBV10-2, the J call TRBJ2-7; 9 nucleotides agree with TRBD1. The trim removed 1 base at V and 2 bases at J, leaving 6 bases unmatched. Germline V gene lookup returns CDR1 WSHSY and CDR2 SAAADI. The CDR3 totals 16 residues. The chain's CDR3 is CASSELGQGKTYEQYF. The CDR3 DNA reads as TGCGCCAGCAGTGAGTTGGGACAGGGTAAGACCTACGAGCAGTACTTC.

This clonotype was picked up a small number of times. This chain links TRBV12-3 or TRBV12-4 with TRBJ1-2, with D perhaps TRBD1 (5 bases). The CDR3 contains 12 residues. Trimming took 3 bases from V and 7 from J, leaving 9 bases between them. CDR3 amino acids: CASSLGGGGYTF. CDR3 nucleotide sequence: TGTGCCAGCAGTTTGGGGGGAGGTGGCTACACCTTC.

CDR3 loop: CASSKYRGLGETQYF. CDR3 sequence (DNA): TGTGCCAGCAGTAAATACAGGGGGCTAGGAGAGACCCAGTACTTC. V usage is TRBV2 and J usage is TRBJ2-5; TRBD1 agrees at 9 bases. Per germline, CDR1 SNHLY and CDR2 FYNNEI. Unmatched junction bases numbered 8, after V lost 5 bases and J lost 4 bases. The CDR3 has 15 amino acids.

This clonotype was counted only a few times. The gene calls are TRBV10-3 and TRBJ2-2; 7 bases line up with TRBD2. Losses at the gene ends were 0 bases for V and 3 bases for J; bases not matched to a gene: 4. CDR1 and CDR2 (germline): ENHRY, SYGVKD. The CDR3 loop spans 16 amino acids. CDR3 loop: CAISESARGDTGELFF. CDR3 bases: TGTGCCATCAGTGAGTCGGCACGGGGGGACACCGGGGAGCTGTTTTTT.

CDR3 bases: TGTGCCAGCTCTACTGGACTAGCGTGGGCTAGCACAGATACGCAGTATTTT. Translated, it gives CASSTGLAWASTDTQYF. This chain links TRBV18 with TRBJ2-3; 9 bases match TRBD2. Germline CDR1 KGHSH, CDR2 LQKENI. The trim removed 6 bases at V and 0 bases at J, leaving 10 bases unmatched. The CDR3 spans 17 residues.

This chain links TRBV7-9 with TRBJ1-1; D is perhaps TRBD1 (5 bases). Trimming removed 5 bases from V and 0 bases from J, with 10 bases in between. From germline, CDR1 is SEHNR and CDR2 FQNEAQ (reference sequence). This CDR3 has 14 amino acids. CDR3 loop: CASSETTVNTEAFF. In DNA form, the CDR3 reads TGTGCCAGCAGCGAGACGACAGTGAACACTGAAGCTTTCTTT. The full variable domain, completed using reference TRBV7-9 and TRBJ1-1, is DTGVSQNPRHKITKRGQNVTFRCDPISEHNRLYWYRQTLGQGPEFLTYFQNEAQLEKSRLLSDRFSAERPKGSFSTLEIQRTEQGDSAMYLCASSETTVNTEAFFGQGTRLTVV.

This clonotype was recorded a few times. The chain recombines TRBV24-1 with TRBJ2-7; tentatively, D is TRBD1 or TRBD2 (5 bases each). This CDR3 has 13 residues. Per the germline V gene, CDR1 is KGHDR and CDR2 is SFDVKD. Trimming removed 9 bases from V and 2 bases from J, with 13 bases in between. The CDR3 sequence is CATRGTDAYEQYF. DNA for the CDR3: TGTGCCACCCGAGGGACGGATGCCTACGAGCAGTACTTC.

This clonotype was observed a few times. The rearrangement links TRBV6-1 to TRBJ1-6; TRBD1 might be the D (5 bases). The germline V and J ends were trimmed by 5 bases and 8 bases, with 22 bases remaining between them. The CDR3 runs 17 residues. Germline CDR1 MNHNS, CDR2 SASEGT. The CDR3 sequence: CASSRDRLRQSHSPLHF. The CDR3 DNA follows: TGTGCCAGCAGTCGGGACCGACTCCGGCAGTCTCATTCACCCCTCCACTTT.

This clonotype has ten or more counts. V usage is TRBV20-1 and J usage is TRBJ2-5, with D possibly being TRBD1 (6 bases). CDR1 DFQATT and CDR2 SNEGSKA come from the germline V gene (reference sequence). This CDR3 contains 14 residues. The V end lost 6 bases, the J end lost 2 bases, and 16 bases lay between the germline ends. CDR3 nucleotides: TGCAGTGCGCGGGTGGGGGCCCCACAAGAGACCCAGTACTTC. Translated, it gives CSARVGAPQETQYF.

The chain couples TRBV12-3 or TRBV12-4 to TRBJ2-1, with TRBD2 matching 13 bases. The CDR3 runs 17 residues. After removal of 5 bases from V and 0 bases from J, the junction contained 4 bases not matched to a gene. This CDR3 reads CASSGLAGASSYNEQFF. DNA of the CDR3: TGTGCCAGCAGTGGACTAGCGGGGGCAAGCTCCTACAATGAGCAGTTCTTC.

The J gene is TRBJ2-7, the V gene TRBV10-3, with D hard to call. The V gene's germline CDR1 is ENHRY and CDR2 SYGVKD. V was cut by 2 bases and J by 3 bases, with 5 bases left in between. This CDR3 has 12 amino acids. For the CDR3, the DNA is TGTGCCATCAGTGAGGAAAACTACGAGCAGTACTTC. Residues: CAISEENYEQYF.

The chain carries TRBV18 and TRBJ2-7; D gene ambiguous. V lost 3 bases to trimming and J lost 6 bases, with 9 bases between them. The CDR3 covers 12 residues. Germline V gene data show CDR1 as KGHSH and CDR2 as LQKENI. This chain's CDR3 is CASSPLRGEQYF. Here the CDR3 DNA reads TGTGCCAGCTCACCCCTGAGAGGCGAGCAGTACTTC.